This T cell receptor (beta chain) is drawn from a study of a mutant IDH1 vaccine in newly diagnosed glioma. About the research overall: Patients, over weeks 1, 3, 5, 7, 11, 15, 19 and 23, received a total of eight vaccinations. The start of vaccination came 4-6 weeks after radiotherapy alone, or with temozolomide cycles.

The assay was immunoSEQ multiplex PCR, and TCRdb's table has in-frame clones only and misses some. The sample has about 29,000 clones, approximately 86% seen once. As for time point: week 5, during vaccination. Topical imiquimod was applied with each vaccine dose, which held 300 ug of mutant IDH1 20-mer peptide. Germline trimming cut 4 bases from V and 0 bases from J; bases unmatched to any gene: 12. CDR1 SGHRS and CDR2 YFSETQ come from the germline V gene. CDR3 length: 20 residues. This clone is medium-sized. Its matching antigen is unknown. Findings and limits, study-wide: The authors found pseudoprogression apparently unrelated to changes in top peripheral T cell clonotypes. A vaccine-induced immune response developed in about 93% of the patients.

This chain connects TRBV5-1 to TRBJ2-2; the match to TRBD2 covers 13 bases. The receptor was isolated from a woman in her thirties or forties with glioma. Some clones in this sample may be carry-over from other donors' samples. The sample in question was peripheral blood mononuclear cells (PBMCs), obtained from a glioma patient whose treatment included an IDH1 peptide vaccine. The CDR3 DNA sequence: TGCGCCAGCAGCCGTCGGACTAGCGGGAGTGGGCGGTCGAACACCGGGGAGCTGTTTTTT. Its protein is CASSRRTSGSGRSNTGELFF.